This T cell receptor beta chain comes out of a study of early T cells in non-severe SARS-CoV-2 infection. Study in general: Sequenced material consisted of bulk RNA (from unsorted whole blood), and chains were unpaired. Findings and limits, study-wide: VDJdb matches were skewed toward anti-spike CD8 T cell responses.

This clonotype showed up many times. Antigen unknown. Individual cDNA molecules each received unique molecular identifiers attached to them. TCRdb fed the 5' RACE reads into MiXCR, producing one record per CDR3 protein. The sample holds approximately 27,000 distinct CDR3 sequences, roughly 4.8% seen once. CDR1 is SNHLY, CDR2 FYNNEI, per germline. CDR3 length: 14 amino acids. V lost 3 bases and J 1 base, leaving 7 bases between the germline ends. Sequencing was done on a sample of whole blood. The clonotype was recovered from an adult who was a healthcare worker with PCR-confirmed SARS-CoV-2 infection or an uninfected control (not recorded which). The chain joins TRBV2 to TRBJ2-1; no firm D call. CDR3 sequence reads: CASSDPISYNEQFF. The CDR3 DNA is TGTGCCAGCAGTGATCCGATATCCTACAATGAGCAGTTCTTC.